This T cell receptor beta chain emerged from a study of radiotherapy plus CTLA-4 blockade in lung cancer. Profiled with immunoSEQ multiplex PCR; TCRdb holds only in-frame clones, not every one. The data show approximately 99,000 clones, just over 85% seen once. Germline V gene sequence: CDR1 MNHNY, CDR2 SVGAGI (reference sequence). This CDR3 contains 15 residues. This specimen was peripheral blood, taken from a patient treated with radiotherapy plus ipilimumab. The V and J genes are TRBV6-6 and TRBJ2-5; 8 positions match TRBD1. TRBJ2-7 matches the DNA end more closely, so the J call is doubtful. This TCR came from a human donor with non-small cell lung cancer that progressed on radiotherapy plus ipilimumab. As DNA, the CDR3 is TGTGCCAGCAGTTATGGTCCCGGGACAGGTCCCGAGCAGTACTTC. Translation: CASSYGPGTGPEQYF.